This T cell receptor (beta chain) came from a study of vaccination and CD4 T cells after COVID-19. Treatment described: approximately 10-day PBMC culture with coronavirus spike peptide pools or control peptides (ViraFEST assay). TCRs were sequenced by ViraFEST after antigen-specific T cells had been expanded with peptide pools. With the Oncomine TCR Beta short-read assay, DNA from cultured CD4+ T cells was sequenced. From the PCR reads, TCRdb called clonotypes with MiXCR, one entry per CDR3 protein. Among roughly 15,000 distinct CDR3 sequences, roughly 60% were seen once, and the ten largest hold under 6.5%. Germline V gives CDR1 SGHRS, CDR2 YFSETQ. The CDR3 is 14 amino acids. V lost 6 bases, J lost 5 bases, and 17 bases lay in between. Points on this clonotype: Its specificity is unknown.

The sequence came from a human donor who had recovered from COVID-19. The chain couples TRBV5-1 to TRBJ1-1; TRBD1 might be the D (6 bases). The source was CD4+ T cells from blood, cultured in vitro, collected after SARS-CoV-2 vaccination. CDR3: CASTLQGGGTEAFF. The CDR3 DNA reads TGCGCCAGCACCTTACAGGGTGGCGGGACTGAAGCTTTCTTT.